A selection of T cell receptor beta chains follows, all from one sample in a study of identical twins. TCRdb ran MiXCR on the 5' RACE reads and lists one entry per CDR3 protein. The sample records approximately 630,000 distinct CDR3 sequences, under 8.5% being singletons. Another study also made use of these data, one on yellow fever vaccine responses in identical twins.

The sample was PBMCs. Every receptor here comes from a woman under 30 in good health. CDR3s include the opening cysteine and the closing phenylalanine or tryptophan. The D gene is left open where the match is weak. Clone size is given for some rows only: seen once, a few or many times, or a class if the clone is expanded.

CDR3 protein: CASSGRRAQETQYF; CDR3 DNA: TGCGCCAGCAGCGGCAGGAGGGCGCAAGAGACCCAGTACTTC; J gene: TRBJ2-5; CDR3 length: 14; V gene: TRBV5-1; clone size: -; D gene: -
CDR3 protein: CASSYSEPRGRLAKNIQYF; CDR3 DNA: TGTGCCAGCAGTTACTCCGAACCTAGAGGGCGGCTAGCCAAAAACATTCAGTACTTC; J gene: TRBJ2-4; CDR3 length: 19; V gene: TRBV6-5; clone size: -; D gene: -
CDR3 protein: CATSRDIQSSGRGETQYF; CDR3 DNA: TGTGCCACCAGCAGAGATATCCAATCTAGCGGGAGAGGAGAGACCCAGTACTTC; J gene: TRBJ2-5; CDR3 length: 18; V gene: TRBV15; clone size: many; D gene: TRBD2
CDR3 protein: CASSKAESYSYEQYF; CDR3 DNA: TGTGCCAGCTCTAAGGCGGAGAGTTACTCCTACGAGCAGTACTTC; J gene: TRBJ2-7; CDR3 length: 15; V gene: TRBV12-3/TRBV12-4; clone size: -; D gene: -
CDR3 protein: CATSRDRQHNNSPLHF; CDR3 DNA: TGTGCCACCAGCAGAGATCGACAGCATAATAATTCACCCCTCCACTTT; J gene: TRBJ1-6; CDR3 length: 16; V gene: TRBV15; clone size: -; D gene: -
CDR3 protein: CASSLAKDRQETQYF; CDR3 DNA: TGTGCCAGCAGTTTAGCGAAGGACAGGCAAGAGACCCAGTACTTC; J gene: TRBJ2-5; CDR3 length: 15; V gene: TRBV12-3/TRBV12-4; clone size: many; D gene: TRBD1
CDR3 protein: CSVTTTANTGELFF; CDR3 DNA: TGCAGCGTTACCACAACTGCTAACACCGGGGAGCTGTTTTTT; J gene: TRBJ2-2; CDR3 length: 14; V gene: TRBV29-1; clone size: -; D gene: -
CDR3 protein: CASSEQGAHNEQFF; CDR3 DNA: TGTGCCAGCAGTGAACAGGGGGCCCACAATGAGCAGTTCTTC; J gene: TRBJ2-1; CDR3 length: 14; V gene: TRBV6-4; clone size: many; D gene: TRBD1
CDR3 protein: CASSLGGYGNQPQHF; CDR3 DNA: TGTGCCAGCAGTTTGGGGGGATATGGCAATCAGCCCCAGCATTTT; J gene: TRBJ1-5; CDR3 length: 15; V gene: TRBV12-3/TRBV12-4; clone size: -; D gene: -
CDR3 protein: CASCPRTSGAETQYF; CDR3 DNA: TGCGCCAGCTGCCCTCGGACTAGCGGGGCCGAGACCCAGTACTTC; J gene: TRBJ2-5; CDR3 length: 15; V gene: TRBV5-1; clone size: -; D gene: TRBD2